The source of this T cell receptor (beta chain) is a study of blood T cell repertoires in COVID-19 (dated by TCRdb to the early 2020s). Notes on the research overall: Samples from collaborators originated in the United States, Italy and Spain and spanned both the acute and convalescent phases of COVID-19. The samples were drawn from two sources: the first 160 participants of the ongoing ImmuneRACE study, and 1,200 or so subjects contributed by 6 global collaborators. A freely available public database, intended as a resource for researchers studying the immune response to SARS-CoV-2, is where the repertoires were released. The dataset comprised deeply sampled blood TCRbeta repertoires from subjects exposed to, actively infected with, or recovered from COVID-19. The prospective study material was composed of cDNA or gDNA derived from T cells, B-cell-depleted T cells, or PBMCs. Sample metadata almost always included a de-identified subject ID, COVID-19 status, age in years and sex. Where available, HLA class I and class II types were obtained from metadata supplied by the sample provider rather than from assay-based typing. The paper as a whole reports these results and caveats: The quantity of clinical and demographic metadata differed by source and by participant and was supplied without curation.

Participants in the prospective study were enrolled through a virtual design, were aged roughly 18 to 100 years, and lived in roughly 24 United States geographic areas. Cohort assignment in the prospective study relied on participant-reported clinical history from a screening survey and a study questionnaire. Exposed participants had been in contact with someone with a PCR-confirmed or clinician-diagnosed COVID-19 case within 2 weeks of study entry. In the prospective study, whole blood, serum and a nasopharyngeal or oropharyngeal swab were collected from each participant by mobile phlebotomists. Participants in the prospective study had the option to provide additional blood draws and questionnaires over an approximately 2-month period. Before DNA extraction, blood samples from the prospective study were shipped at room temperature or frozen. Trimming removed 6 bases from V and 8 bases from J, leaving 14 bases between the germline ends. The CDR3, cysteine through phenylalanine, is 13 amino acids long. Only CDR3 DNA is held: 39 bases, read in frame from base 1. The germline V gene encodes CDR1 LNHDA and CDR2 SQIVND (reference sequence).

TCRbeta CDR3 regions were amplified from genomic DNA by means of the immunoSEQ Assay, a bias-controlled multiplex PCR. From the authors' description of their analysis: The number of nucleated cells in each sample was estimated by amplification of reference gene primers within the assay. To quantify the absolute abundance of each unique TCRbeta CDR3 rearrangement, sequence reads were collapsed and filtered. Productive Simpson clonality was computed per sample as the square root of Simpson's diversity index over productive rearrangements. The clones in this table, taken by TCRdb from immuneACCESS, are in-frame only. Not every clone is retained; where verified, under half of the shortfall comes from an unresolved V gene, and the cause of the rest is unknown. The V and J calls and clone size are taken from that table; D and trimming were inferred from the DNA. The table for this sample lists roughly 400,000 clones; about nine tenths of them were counted only once. The ten largest account for roughly 0.86% of the sample.

Notes on this clone: Its antigen is currently not known. Per-base qualities were not stored, and no clone one base away is much larger.

This chain joins TRBV19 to TRBJ2-1; the D gene assignment is ambiguous. The sequence derives from a woman aged 40 to 49 who had been exposed to COVID-19. Sample: PBMCs or T cells enriched from blood (not recorded which). The CDR3 sequence is CASRNYLRDEQFF. The DNA is as follows: TGTGCCAGTAGAAACTACCTCCGGGATGAGCAGTTCTTC.